The 2 T cell receptor beta chains below come from one sample, sequenced in a study of breast tumors, draining lymph nodes, adjacent tissues. Breast cancer patients provided tissue from their axillary draining lymph nodes. One entry per CDR3 protein, called by TCRdb with MiXCR from the multiplex PCR reads. The sample shows around 130,000 distinct CDR3 sequences, about 20% of them seen only once. What was sequenced was axillary lymph node tissue. The receptor set was obtained from a female donor with breast cancer. Some clones in this sample may be carry-over from other donors' samples.

This clonotype was counted many times. The chain couples TRBV20-1 to TRBJ1-2; weak D call: TRBD1 (5 bases). Trimming removed 2 bases at V and 8 bases at J, with 12 bases between. CDR1 is DFQATT and CDR2 is SNEGSKA in the germline V gene (reference sequence). The CDR3 spans 12 residues. The CDR3 DNA reads as TGCAGTGCTAGACCACATGAGGGGGGCTACACCTTC. Residues: CSARPHEGGYTF.

The table lists this clonotype with many counts. CDR3 bases: TGTGCCAGCAGTTACTTGTCCGGGACAATTTCACCCCTCCACTTT. Its translation is CASSYLSGTISPLHF. The chain carries TRBV6-6 and TRBJ1-6; tentatively, D is TRBD1 (6 bases). The germline gives CDR1 MNHNY, CDR2 SVGAGI (reference sequence). The CDR3 runs 15 residues. V was cut by 1 base and J by 9 bases, with 13 bases left in between.